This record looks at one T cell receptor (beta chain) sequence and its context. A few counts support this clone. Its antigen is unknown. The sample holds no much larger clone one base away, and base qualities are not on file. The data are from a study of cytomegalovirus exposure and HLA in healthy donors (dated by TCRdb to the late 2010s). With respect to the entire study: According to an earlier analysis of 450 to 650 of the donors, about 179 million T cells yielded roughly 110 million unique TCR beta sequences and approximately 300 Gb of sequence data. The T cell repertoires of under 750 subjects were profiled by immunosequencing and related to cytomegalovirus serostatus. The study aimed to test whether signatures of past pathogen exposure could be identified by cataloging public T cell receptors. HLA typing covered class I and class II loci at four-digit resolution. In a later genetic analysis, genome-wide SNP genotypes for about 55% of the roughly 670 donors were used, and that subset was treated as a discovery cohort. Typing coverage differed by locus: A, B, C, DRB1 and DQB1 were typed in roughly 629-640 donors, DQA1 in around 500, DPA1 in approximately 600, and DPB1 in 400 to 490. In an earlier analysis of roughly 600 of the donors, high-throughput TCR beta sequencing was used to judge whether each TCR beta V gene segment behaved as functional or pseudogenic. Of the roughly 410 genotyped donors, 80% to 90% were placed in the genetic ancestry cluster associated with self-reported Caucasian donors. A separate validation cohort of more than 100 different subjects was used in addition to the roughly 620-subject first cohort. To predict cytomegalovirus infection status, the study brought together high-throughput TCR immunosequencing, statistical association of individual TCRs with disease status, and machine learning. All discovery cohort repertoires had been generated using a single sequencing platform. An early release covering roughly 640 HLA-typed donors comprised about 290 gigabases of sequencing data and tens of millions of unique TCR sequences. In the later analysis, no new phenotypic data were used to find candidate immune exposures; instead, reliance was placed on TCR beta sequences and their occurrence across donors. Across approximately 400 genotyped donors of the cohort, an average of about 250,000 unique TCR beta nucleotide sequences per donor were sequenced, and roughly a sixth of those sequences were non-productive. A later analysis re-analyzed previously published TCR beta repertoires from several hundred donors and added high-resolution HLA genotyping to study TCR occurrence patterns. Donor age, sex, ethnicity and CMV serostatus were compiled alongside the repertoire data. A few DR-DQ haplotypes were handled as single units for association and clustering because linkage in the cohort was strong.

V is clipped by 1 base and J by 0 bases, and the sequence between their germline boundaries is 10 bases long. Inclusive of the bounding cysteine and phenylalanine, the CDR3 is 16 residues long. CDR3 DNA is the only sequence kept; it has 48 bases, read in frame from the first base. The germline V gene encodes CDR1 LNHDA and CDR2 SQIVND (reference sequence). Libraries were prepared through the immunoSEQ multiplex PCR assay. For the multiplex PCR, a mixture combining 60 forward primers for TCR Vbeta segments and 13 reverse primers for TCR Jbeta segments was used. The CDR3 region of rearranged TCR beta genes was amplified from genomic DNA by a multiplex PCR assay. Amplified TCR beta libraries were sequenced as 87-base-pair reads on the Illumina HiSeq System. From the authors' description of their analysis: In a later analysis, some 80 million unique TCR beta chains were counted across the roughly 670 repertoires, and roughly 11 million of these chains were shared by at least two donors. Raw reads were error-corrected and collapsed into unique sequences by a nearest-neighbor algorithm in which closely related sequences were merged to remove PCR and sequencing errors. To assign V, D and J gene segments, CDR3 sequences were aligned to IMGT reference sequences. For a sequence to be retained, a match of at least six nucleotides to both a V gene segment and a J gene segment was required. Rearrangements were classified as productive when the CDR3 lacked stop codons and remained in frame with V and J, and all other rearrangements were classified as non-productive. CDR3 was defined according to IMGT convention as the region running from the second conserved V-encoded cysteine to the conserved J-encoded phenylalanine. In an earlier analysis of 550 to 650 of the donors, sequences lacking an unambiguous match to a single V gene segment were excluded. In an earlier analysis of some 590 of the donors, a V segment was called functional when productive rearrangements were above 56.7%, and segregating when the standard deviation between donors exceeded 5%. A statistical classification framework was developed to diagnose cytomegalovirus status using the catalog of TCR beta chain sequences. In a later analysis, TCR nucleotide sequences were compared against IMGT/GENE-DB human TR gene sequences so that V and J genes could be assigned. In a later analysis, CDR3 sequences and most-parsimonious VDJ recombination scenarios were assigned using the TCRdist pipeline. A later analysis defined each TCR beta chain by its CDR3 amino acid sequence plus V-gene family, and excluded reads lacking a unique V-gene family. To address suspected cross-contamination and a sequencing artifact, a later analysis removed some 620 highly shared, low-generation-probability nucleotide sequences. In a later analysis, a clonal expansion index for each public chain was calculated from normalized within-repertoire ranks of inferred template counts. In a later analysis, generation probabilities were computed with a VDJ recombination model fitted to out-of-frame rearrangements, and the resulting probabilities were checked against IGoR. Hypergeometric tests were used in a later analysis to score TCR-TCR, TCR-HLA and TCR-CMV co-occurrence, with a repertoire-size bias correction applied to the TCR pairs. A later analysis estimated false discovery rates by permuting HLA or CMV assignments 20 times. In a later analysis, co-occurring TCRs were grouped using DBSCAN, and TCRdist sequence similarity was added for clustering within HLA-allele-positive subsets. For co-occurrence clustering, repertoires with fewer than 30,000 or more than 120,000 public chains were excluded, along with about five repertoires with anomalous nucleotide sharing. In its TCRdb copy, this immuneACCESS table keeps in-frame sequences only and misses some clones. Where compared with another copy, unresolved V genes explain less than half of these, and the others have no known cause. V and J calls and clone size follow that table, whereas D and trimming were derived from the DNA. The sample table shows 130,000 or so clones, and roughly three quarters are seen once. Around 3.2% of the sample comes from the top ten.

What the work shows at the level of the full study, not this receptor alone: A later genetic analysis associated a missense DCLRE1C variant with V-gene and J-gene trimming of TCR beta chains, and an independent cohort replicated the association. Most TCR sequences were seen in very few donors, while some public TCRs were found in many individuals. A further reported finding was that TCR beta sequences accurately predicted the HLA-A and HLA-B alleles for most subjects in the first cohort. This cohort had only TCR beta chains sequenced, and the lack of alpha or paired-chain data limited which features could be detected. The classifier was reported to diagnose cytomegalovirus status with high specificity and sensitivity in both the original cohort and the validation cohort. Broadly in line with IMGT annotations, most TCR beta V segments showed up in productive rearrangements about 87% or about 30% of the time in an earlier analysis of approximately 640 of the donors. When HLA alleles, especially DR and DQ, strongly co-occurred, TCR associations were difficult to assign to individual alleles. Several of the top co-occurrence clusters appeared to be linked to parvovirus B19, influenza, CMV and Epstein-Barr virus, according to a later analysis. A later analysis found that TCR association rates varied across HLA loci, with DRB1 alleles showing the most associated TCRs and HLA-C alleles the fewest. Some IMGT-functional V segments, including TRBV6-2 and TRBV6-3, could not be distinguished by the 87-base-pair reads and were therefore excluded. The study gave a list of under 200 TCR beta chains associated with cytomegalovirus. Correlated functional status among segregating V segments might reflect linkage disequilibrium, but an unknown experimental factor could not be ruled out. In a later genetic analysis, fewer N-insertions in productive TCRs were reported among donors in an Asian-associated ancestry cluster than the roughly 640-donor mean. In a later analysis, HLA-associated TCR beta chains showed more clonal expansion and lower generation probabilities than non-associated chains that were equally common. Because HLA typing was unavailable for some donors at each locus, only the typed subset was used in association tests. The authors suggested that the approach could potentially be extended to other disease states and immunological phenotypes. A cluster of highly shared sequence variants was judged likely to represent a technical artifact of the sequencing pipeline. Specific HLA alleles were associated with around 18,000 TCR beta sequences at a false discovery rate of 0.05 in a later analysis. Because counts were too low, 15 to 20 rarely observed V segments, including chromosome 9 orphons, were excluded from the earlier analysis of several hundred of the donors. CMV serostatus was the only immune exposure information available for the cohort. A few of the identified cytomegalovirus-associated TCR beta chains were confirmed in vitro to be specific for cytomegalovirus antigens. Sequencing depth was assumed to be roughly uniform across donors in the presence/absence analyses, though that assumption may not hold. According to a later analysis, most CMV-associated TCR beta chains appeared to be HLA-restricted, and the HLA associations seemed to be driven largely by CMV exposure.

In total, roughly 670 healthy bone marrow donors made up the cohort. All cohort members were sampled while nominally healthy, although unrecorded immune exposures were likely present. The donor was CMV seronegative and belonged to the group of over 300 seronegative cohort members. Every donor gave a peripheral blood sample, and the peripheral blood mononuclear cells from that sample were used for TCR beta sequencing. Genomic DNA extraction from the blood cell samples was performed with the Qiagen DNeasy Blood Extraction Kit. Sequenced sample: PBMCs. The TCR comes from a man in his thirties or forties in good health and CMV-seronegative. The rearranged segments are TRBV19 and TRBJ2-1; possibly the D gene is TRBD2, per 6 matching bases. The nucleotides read TGTGCCAGTAGTATAGCCGCGGGGAGCTCCTACAATGAGCAGTTCTTC. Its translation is CASSIAAGSSYNEQFF.